This entry lists 25 T cell receptor beta chains sequenced from one sample in a study of T cells after posttransplantation cyclophosphamide. The method was immunoSEQ multiplex PCR; TCRdb's version includes in-frame clones alone and lacks a portion of them. This sample has tens of thousands of clones; about 94% occur once, and the top ten carry 3%. The specimen sequenced was PBMCs. All receptors come from a woman under 40 in good health and a related stem cell transplant donor.

V gene TRBV5-1 combines with J gene TRBJ1-4; D might be TRBD1 (6 bases). Germline CDR1 SGHRS, CDR2 YFSETQ. Trimming took off 3 bases at V and 4 bases at J, with 19 bases between the two ends. This CDR3 has 17 residues. CDR3 amino acids: CASSYFKPGAGNEKLFF. The DNA of the CDR3 is TGCGCCAGCAGCTATTTTAAGCCGGGGGCCGGTAATGAAAAACTGTTTTTT.

V is TRBV19 and J is TRBJ1-2, with a possible D match to TRBD1 (5 bases). Germline V gene sequence: CDR1 LNHDA, CDR2 SQIVND (reference sequence). V was shortened by 2 bases and J by 8 bases, with 15 bases between the two germline ends. The CDR3 is 14 amino acids. The CDR3 loop is CASSIILGGIGYTF. DNA of the CDR3: TGTGCCAGTAGTATAATTCTCGGGGGGATCGGCTACACCTTC. Combining the CDR3 with reference TRBV19 and TRBJ1-2 gives the whole variable domain DGGITQSPKYLFRKEGQNVTLSCEQNLNHDAMYWYRQDPGQGLRLIYYSQIVNDFQKGDIAEGYSVSREKKESFPLTVTSAQKNPTAFYLCASSIILGGIGYTFGSGTRLTVV.

The gene calls are TRBV15 and TRBJ1-2; D not certain. In germline, CDR1 is LNHNV, CDR2 YYDKDF (reference sequence). Trimming took off 1 base at V and 6 bases at J, with 15 bases between the two ends. This CDR3 has 15 residues. CDR3 nucleotides: TGTGCCACCAGCAGAGGAGGGTACAGTGGGGATGGCTACACCTTC. This gives the protein CATSRGGYSGDGYTF.

The CDR3 nucleotides read TGTGCCAGAAGCGACCGGACAGGGTCAGGAGGAGACACCTTC. Protein sequence: CARSDRTGSGGDTF. The chain carries TRBV5-3 and TRBJ1-2, with 8 positions matching TRBD1. TRBV5-3 belongs to the ORF category, with a function that is uncertain. J lost 12 bases, V lost 4 bases, and 14 bases had no gene match. The CDR3 length is 14 residues.

The chain combines TRBV28 with TRBJ2-7, with TRBD1 matching over 9 bases. The CDR3 consists of 15 residues. The junction had 5 bases not matched to a gene; V was cut back by 5 bases and J by 0 bases. CDR1 MDHEN and CDR2 SYDVKM come from the germline V gene. The CDR3 here is CASSPDRGGSYEQYF. CDR3 in DNA: TGTGCCAGCAGTCCCGACAGGGGGGGCTCCTACGAGCAGTACTTC. The full variable domain, completed using reference TRBV28 and TRBJ2-7, is DVKVTQSSRYLVKRTGEKVFLECVQDMDHENMFWYRQDPGLGLRLIYFSYDVKMKEKGDIPEGYSVSREKKERFSLILESASTNQTSMYLCASSPDRGGSYEQYFGPGTRLTVT.

The CDR3 DNA sequence: TGTGCCAGCAGCTTAGGAGCGTTTTTAGGACAGGGGGCAGATACGCAGTATTTT. Translated, it gives CASSLGAFLGQGADTQYF. The chain joins TRBV7-6 to TRBJ2-3; 10 bases agree with TRBD1. J lost 4 bases, V lost 1 base, and 11 bases had no gene match. The length of the CDR3 is 18 residues. The germline gives CDR1 SGHVS, CDR2 FNYEAQ. Full variable domain (missing parts from reference TRBV7-6 and TRBJ2-3): GAGVSQSPRYKVTKRGQDVALRCDPISGHVSLYWYRQALGQGPEFLTYFNYEAQQDKSGLPNDRFSAERPEGSISTLTIQRTEQRDSAMYRCASSLGAFLGQGADTQYFGPGTRLTVL.

The gene calls are TRBV30 and TRBJ1-2; D not certain. This CDR3 is built from 13 residues. Germline assignment: CDR1 GTSNPN and CDR2 SVGIG (reference sequence). Trimming pared 1 base from V and 1 base from J, leaving 7 bases between. The CDR3 sequence is CAWSAGRNYGYTF. CDR3 DNA: TGTGCCTGGAGTGCAGGCCGTAACTATGGCTACACCTTC.

V usage is TRBV18 and J usage is TRBJ2-7; weak D call: TRBD2 (6 bases). V lost 1 base and J lost 6, with 19 bases in between. CDR1 is KGHSH and CDR2 is LQKENI in the germline V gene. This CDR3 is built from 16 residues. CDR3 loop: CASSPQRGSGVLEQYF. CDR3 bases: TGTGCCAGCTCACCACAAAGGGGTTCGGGGGTACTCGAGCAGTACTTC.

The chain is built from TRBV25-1 and TRBJ1-2; D unresolved. This CDR3 region has 12 residues. Looked up from germline, CDR1 is MGHDK and CDR2 is SYGVNS. The V gene lost 5 bases and the J gene lost 5 bases, with 9 bases spanning the gap. This chain's CDR3 is CASSPWGYGYTF. DNA for the CDR3: TGTGCCAGCAGTCCATGGGGATATGGCTACACCTTC.

The chain recombines TRBV11-1 with TRBJ2-7; the match to TRBD2 covers 9 bases. Trimming at V came to 2 bases and at J to 2 bases, leaving 1 base not matched to a gene. This CDR3 is built from 14 residues. Germline CDR1 SGHAT, CDR2 FQDESV (reference sequence). CDR3 amino acids: CASSLPSGTYEQYF. CDR3 bases: TGTGCCAGCAGCTTACCTAGCGGGACCTACGAGCAGTACTTC.

V usage is TRBV6-4 and J usage is TRBJ1-2, with D hard to call. The V gene lost 2 bases and the J gene lost 4 bases, with 11 bases spanning the gap. This CDR3 comprises 14 residues. Germline V gene lookup returns CDR1 MRHNA and CDR2 SNTAGT. For the CDR3, the DNA is TGTGCCAGCAGTGACGAGGTTTCAGGCTATGGCTACACCTTC. Translation: CASSDEVSGYGYTF.

The gene calls are TRBV19 and TRBJ2-6; 9 bases agree with TRBD2. V dropped 3 bases and J dropped 0; count of bases not matched to a gene: 9. CDR3 size: 19 residues. The germline gives CDR1 LNHDA, CDR2 SQIVND (reference sequence). CDR3 DNA: TGTGCCAGTAGTATTCGCGGAGCGGGGGGCGTCTCTGGGGCCAACGTCCTGACTTTC. Translating it yields CASSIRGAGGVSGANVLTF.

The rearrangement joins TRBV5-1 to TRBJ2-5, with D hard to call. V was trimmed by 0 bases and J by 5 bases, leaving 5 bases between them. The CDR3 contains 12 residues. CDR1 SGHRS and CDR2 YFSETQ come from the germline V gene. The CDR3 sequence: CASSLVFETQYF. The CDR3 DNA sequence: TGCGCCAGCAGCTTGGTCTTTGAGACCCAGTACTTC.

The gene calls are TRBV27 and TRBJ2-3, with 7 bases lining up with TRBD1. CDR1 is MNHEY, CDR2 SMNVEV, per germline (reference sequence). The V segment lost 4 bases and the J segment 1 base; nucleotides outside the gene matches: 8. The CDR3 is 16 residues long. The CDR3 DNA reads as TGTGCCAGCAGTTCCCGGTACAGGGGCGGCACAGATACGCAGTATTTT. Protein product: CASSSRYRGGTDTQYF.

The sample holds one count of this clone. The gene calls are TRBV7-9 and TRBJ2-1, with TRBD1 as a possible D gene (5 bases). The CDR3 runs to 12 residues. CDR1 SEHNR and CDR2 FQNEAQ come from the germline V gene (reference sequence). V gave up 5 bases and J gave up 7 bases, with 9 bases separating them. CDR3 sequence (DNA): TGTGCCAGCAGCCGCCAGGGAAATGAGCAGTTCTTC. Protein product: CASSRQGNEQFF.

The CDR3 bases are TGCGCCAGCCGCCCGACAGGGTTGAACTACGAGCAGTACTTC. Protein product: CASRPTGLNYEQYF. The rearrangement joins TRBV4-1 to TRBJ2-7; 7 bases align to TRBD1. The ends lost 8 bases at V and 3 bases at J; junction bases unmatched: 10. The CDR3 extends over 14 amino acids. Germline V gene data show CDR1 as MGHRA and CDR2 as YSYEKL.

The gene calls are TRBV4-3 and TRBJ2-7; no firm D call. Germline CDR1 is LGHNA and CDR2 is YSLEER. Between the trimmed V and J ends, which lost 1 base and 2 bases, there was a span of 6 bases. The CDR3 covers 13 residues. The CDR3: CASSQAETYEQYF. In DNA form, the CDR3 reads TGCGCCAGCAGCCAAGCTGAGACCTACGAGCAGTACTTC.

This chain joins TRBV4-3 and TRBJ2-1; 7 bases align to TRBD1. V was clipped by 4 bases and J by 4 bases; unmatched bases: 4. The CDR3 sequence is 14 residues long. CDR1 is LGHNA and CDR2 is YSLEER in the germline V gene. The CDR3 reads CASSPTGDYNEQFF. For the CDR3, the DNA is TGCGCCAGCAGCCCTACAGGGGATTACAATGAGCAGTTCTTC.

This sequence joins TRBV4-2 and TRBJ1-2, with TRBD1 matching over 9 bases. Looked up from germline, CDR1 is LGHNA and CDR2 is YNFKEQ. The CDR3 loop spans 15 amino acids. Trimming at V came to 3 bases and at J to 8 bases, leaving 10 bases not matched to a gene. CDR3 loop: CASSQGDRDFGGYTF. The DNA of the CDR3 is TGTGCCAGCAGCCAGGGGGACAGGGATTTCGGGGGCTACACCTTC.

About this clone itself: One junction end disagrees with the germline gene, perhaps due to a read error. V gene TRBV7-2 combines with J gene TRBJ2-5; 9 bases agree with TRBD2. The CDR3 is made up of 15 amino acids. CDR1 is SGHTA and CDR2 is FQGNSA in the germline V gene. The DNA for the CDR3 is TGTGCCAGCAGCGTAGCGGGGGCCCACCAAGAGACCCAGTACTTC. Translated, it gives CASSVAGAHQETQYF.

The J gene is TRBJ1-5, the V gene TRBV19; D remains unclear. The V gene lost 6 bases and the J gene lost 0 bases, with 18 bases spanning the gap. The CDR3 has 17 residues. The germline V gene encodes CDR1 LNHDA and CDR2 SQIVND (reference sequence). The CDR3 loop is CASSTSATVYSNQPQHF. The CDR3, as DNA: TGTGCCAGTAGCACGAGCGCTACCGTGTATAGCAATCAGCCCCAGCATTTT.

V usage is TRBV5-5 and J usage is TRBJ1-4; D ambiguous. Germline CDR1 and CDR2: SGHKS and YYEKEE (reference sequence). V lost 2 bases to trimming and J lost 0 bases, with 5 bases between them. CDR3 length: 14 residues. CDR3 nucleotide sequence: TGTGCCAGCAGCTTCAGAGCAACTAATGAAAAACTGTTTTTT. Encoded protein: CASSFRATNEKLFF.

The rearrangement links TRBV7-2 to TRBJ2-3; 7 nucleotides agree with TRBD2. The V gene's germline CDR1 is SGHTA and CDR2 FQGNSA. CDR3 length equals 17 residues. The V gene end was trimmed by 8 bases and the J gene end by 4 bases; junction bases not matched to a gene: 18. The CDR3, as DNA: TGTGCCAGCTGCAGGGTTACTGTGGGAGGGGCAGCAGATACGCAGTATTTT. Translating it yields CASCRVTVGGAADTQYF.

The rearrangement uses TRBV4-3 and TRBJ2-3, with 8 bases aligning to TRBD2. The CDR3 is 17 residues long. Germline V gene data show CDR1 as LGHNA and CDR2 as YSLEER. V lost 0 bases, J lost 1 base, and 6 bases stayed unmatched. The CDR3 bases are TGCGCCAGCAGCCAAGATCCCCGGGGGGGAGGCACAGATACGCAGTATTTT. It encodes CASSQDPRGGGTDTQYF.

The V call is TRBV7-6, the J call TRBJ1-3; TRBD1 is a possible D gene (5 bases). V was pared by 5 bases and J by 4 bases, with 12 bases between. CDR1 and CDR2 (germline): SGHVS, FNYEAQ. This CDR3 has 14 residues. The CDR3 bases are TGTGCCAGCAGCCCAAGGGACGGAGGAAACACCATATATTTT. Residues: CASSPRDGGNTIYF.